These 16 T cell receptor beta chains originate from one sample sequenced in a study of tissue T cells after allogeneic stem cell transplantation. The time point was: mouse harvest day 7 after allogeneic transplant. Mouse grafts combined 10^7 T-cell-depleted bone marrow cells with 10^6 splenic CD5+ T cells. Data came from immunoSEQ multiplex PCR; TCRdb stores just in-frame clones and leaves some out. In the table there are roughly 6,600 clones, 45% to 50% of which are singletons. The sequenced sample was lymph node tissue. The receptors here all came from a female BALB/c mouse given C57BL/6 T cells with graft-versus-host disease after an allogeneic hematopoietic cell transplant.

A note on this clone: The listed genes are named as in mouse. The CDR3 end is not reached by the read, which stops 1 residue before it; the germline J gene fills it in. The chain uses TRBV1 and TRBJ1-1, with D possibly being TRBD1 (6 bases). CDR1 is NSQYPW and CDR2 is LRSPGD in the germline V gene (reference sequence). The length of the CDR3 is 15 residues. Between the trimmed V and J ends, which lost 3 bases and 1 base, there was a span of 12 bases. The CDR3 bases that were read are TGCACCTGCAGTGCTCCCGCAGGGGTGAACACAGAAGTCTTC. Its translation is CTCSAPAGVNTEVF. The whole CDR3 is CTCSAPAGVNTEVFF.

Comment on this clone: Gene names and germline match the mouse. The read terminates 1 residue ahead of where the CDR3 ends, so the germline J gene completes it. The chain couples TRBV13-2 to TRBJ2-7; 10 bases are shared with TRBD2. This CDR3 comprises 13 residues. CDR1 and CDR2 (germline): NNHNN, SYGAGS (reference sequence). The trim removed 5 bases at V and 5 bases at J, leaving 4 bases unmatched. The CDR3 DNA, read in part, is TGTGCCAGCGGGCAGGACTGGGGGAATGAACAGTAC. It yields the protein CASGQDWGNEQY. The full CDR3 protein is CASGQDWGNEQYF.

On this clone itself: The germline and genes are mouse ones. Read data end 1 residue before the CDR3 end; the end is taken from the germline J gene. The chain links TRBV3 to TRBJ2-7; 12 positions agree with TRBD2. CDR1 and CDR2 from the germline V gene are SNHLY and FYNGKV (reference sequence). The CDR3 has 14 residues. The V gene end was trimmed by 5 bases and the J gene end by 4 bases; junction bases not matched to a gene: 3. This chain's CDR3 is CASSVGLGGYEQYF. CDR3 DNA (partial): TGTGCCAGCAGCGTGGGACTGGGGGGATATGAACAGTAC.

On this clone itself: Gene names refer to mouse genes. Read coverage stops 1 residue before the CDR3 terminus; the germline J gene supplies the remainder. V gene TRBV23 combines with J gene TRBJ2-1; whether TRBD1, the table's D call, matches the DNA was not checked. This CDR3 contains 13 residues. Germline CDR1 is KGHTA and CDR2 is FQNQQP. CDR3 in amino acids: CSSSQEGYAEQFF. The CDR3 bases that were read are TGCTCCAGCAGTCAAGAGGGCTATGCTGAGCAGTTC.

On this clone itself: Genes and germline come from the mouse. The read finishes 1 residue shy of the CDR3 end, and the germline J gene is used to complete it. The chain is built from TRBV26 and TRBJ1-2; D remains unclear. Germline lookup yields CDR1 KGHPV and CDR2 FQNQEV (reference sequence). V gave up 4 bases and J gave up 0 bases, with 6 bases separating them. The length of the CDR3 is 13 residues. The chain's CDR3 is CASSQTTNSDYTF. Partial CDR3 DNA: TGTGCCAGCAGTCAGACAACAAACTCCGACTACACC.

Comments on this clone: The genes are named according to mouse. The read comes to an end 1 residue before the CDR3 does, leaving the germline J gene to fill in the end. The genes are TRBV26 and TRBJ1-4; possible D gene TRBD1, 5 bases. V was trimmed by 2 bases and J by 3 bases, leaving 7 bases between them. The CDR3 contains 14 residues. Germline CDR1 and CDR2: KGHPV and FQNQEV (reference sequence). Incomplete CDR3 DNA: TGTGCCAGCAGTCTGGGGGGTCCCAACGAAAGATTATTT. Protein product: CASSLGGPNERLF. The full CDR3 protein is CASSLGGPNERLFF.

A note on this clone: Genes here carry mouse names. The CDR3 end lies 1 residue beyond the end of the read and is filled in from the germline J gene. The V and J genes are TRBV12-1 and TRBJ2-5; 10 bases line up with TRBD2. V dropped 0 bases and J dropped 4; count of bases not matched to a gene: 3. This CDR3 has 15 amino acids. Per germline, CDR1 SGHSN and CDR2 HYEKVE. The CDR3 loop is CASSLVWGGEDTQYF. CDR3 bases read: TGTGCCAGCTCTCTCGTCTGGGGGGGCGAAGACACCCAGTAC.

Points on this clone: Mouse germline and gene names are used. The CDR3 goes on 1 residue after the read ends, and that part is filled in from the germline J gene. The chain is built from TRBV13-2 and TRBJ1-4; D not resolved. In germline, CDR1 is NNHNN, CDR2 SYGAGS (reference sequence). V was pared by 1 base and J by 4 bases, with 8 bases between. The CDR3 is 14 residues long. The CDR3 DNA, read in part, is TGTGCCAGCGGTGATCGCCAGATCAACGAAAGATTATTT. Its translation: CASGDRQINERLF. The whole CDR3 reads CASGDRQINERLFF.

Concerning this clone: These gene names are mouse names. The read halts 1 residue ahead of the CDR3 end, with the missing end drawn from the germline J gene. The chain couples TRBV12-2 to TRBJ2-1, with 12 bases lining up with TRBD2. This CDR3 region has 15 residues. Germline values: CDR1 SGHLS, CDR2 HYDKME. J was trimmed by 4 bases and V by 1 base; bases with no gene match: 1. CDR3 bases read: TGTGCCAGCTCTCTGACTGGGGGGGCTTATGCTGAGCAGTTC. As protein: CASSLTGGAYAEQF. The full CDR3 protein reads CASSLTGGAYAEQFF.

About this clone: Germline and genes: mouse. The missing CDR3 end, 1 residue past where the read stops, is filled in from the germline J gene. The chain has TRBV29 and TRBJ2-7; 11 bases line up with TRBD2. Germline lookup yields CDR1 MSHET and CDR2 SYDVDS. The CDR3 is 12 amino acids. V lost 10 bases to trimming and J lost 4 bases; unmatched junction nucleotides: 3. Partial CDR3 DNA: TGTGCTACCCGGGACTGGGGGTATGAACAGTAC. It translates to CATRDWGYEQY. The whole CDR3 region reads CATRDWGYEQYF.

Of note for this clone: Gene names follow the mouse nomenclature. Sequencing ends 1 residue short of the CDR3 end; the germline J gene provides the rest. The chain is built from TRBV1 and TRBJ1-2; D not certain. V lost 3 bases and J 0 bases, leaving 8 bases between the germline ends. The germline V gene encodes CDR1 NSQYPW and CDR2 LRSPGD (reference sequence). The CDR3 is 14 amino acids. The CDR3 bases that were read are TGCACCTGCAGTGCGGCCAGTACAAACTCCGACTACACC. Encoded protein: CTCSAASTNSDYT. The whole CDR3 protein is CTCSAASTNSDYTF.

The sample holds a few counts of this clone. The genes and germline here are from mouse. CDR3 region: CASSPGQTYAEQFF. The part of the CDR3 DNA that was read is TGTGCCAGCTCTCCGGGACAGACCTATGCTGAGCAGTTC. This sequence joins TRBV12-2 and TRBJ2-1; 7 bases map to TRBD1. The CDR3 is cut off 1 residue early in the read; its end comes from the germline J gene. The CDR3 runs to 14 residues. V shed 2 bases and J 3 bases; nucleotides not matched to a gene: 3. CDR1 is SGHLS, CDR2 HYDKME, per germline.

As for this clone: Each gene name is a mouse one. The CDR3 protein is CASRDRFSNERLFF. Incomplete CDR3 DNA: TGTGCCAGCAGGGACAGGTTTTCCAACGAAAGATTATTT. The chain has TRBV26 and TRBJ1-4, with 7 bases aligning to TRBD1. With the read ending 1 residue before the CDR3 end, the germline J gene is used to fill in that end. After removal of 6 bases from V and 0 bases from J, the junction contained 1 base not matched to a gene. The CDR3 extends over 14 amino acids. Germline-derived CDR1 and CDR2 are KGHPV and FQNQEV (reference sequence).

Regarding this clone: Gene names and germline refer to mouse. The read is 1 residue too short to cover the CDR3 end, so that end is filled in from the germline J gene. J is TRBJ2-3 and V is TRBV24; D call uncertain. Germline V lookup: CDR1 KGHTA, CDR2 FRNEEI. With 6 bases removed from V and 0 bases from J, the gap between germline ends came to 7 bases. This CDR3 has 13 amino acids. Here the CDR3 reads CASSPDSAETLYF. The CDR3 DNA, read in part, is TGTGCCAGCAGCCCTGACAGTGCAGAAACGCTGTAT.

As concerns this clone: The listed genes are named as in mouse. The read ends 1 residue early relative to the CDR3; the germline J gene fills the gap. The chain employs TRBV3 and TRBJ1-2; 7 bases are a match to TRBD1. V trimming: 1 base; J trimming: 4 bases; junction bases outside the gene matches: 3. The CDR3 length is 14 residues. CDR1 and CDR2 (germline): SNHLY, FYNGKV (reference sequence). CDR3 residues: CASSLGRGSSDYTF. The part of the CDR3 DNA that was read is TGTGCCAGCAGCTTAGGCAGGGGGAGCTCCGACTACACC.

This clone was observed a few times. Gene and germline names: mouse. The CDR3 goes on 1 residue after the read ends, and that part is filled in from the germline J gene. The J gene is TRBJ1-4, the V gene TRBV26; D is uncertain. Trimming left V 2 bases short and J 3 bases short, with 4 bases between. Germline V gene lookup returns CDR1 KGHPV and CDR2 FQNQEV (reference sequence). CDR3 length: 13 residues. The sequenced part of the CDR3 DNA is TGTGCCAGCAGTCTGGGCGCCAACGAAAGATTATTT. It encodes CASSLGANERLF. The full CDR3 protein is CASSLGANERLFF.